This is a list of T cell receptor beta chains from one sample in a study of blood T cell repertoires in COVID-19. Measured with immunoSEQ multiplex PCR; TCRdb has only the in-frame clones, and not every one. This sample yields approximately 67,000 clones, of which about 90% are seen a single time; approximately 7.9% belongs to the top ten. Sequencing used peripheral blood. These TCRs come from a human donor in a cohort sampled during active COVID-19. The CDR3 runs from the conserved cysteine through the conserved F or W. D genes are given only for firm matches. Size is omitted from some rows. Given values are once, few, many or a class for expanded clones.

-	TRBV4-3	-	TRBJ1-2	TGCGCCAGCAGCCAAGATTATGAATCCCGGGACAACACTTTATTC	CASSQDYESRDNTLF
TRBD1	TRBV7-9	-	TRBJ2-6	TGTGCCAGCAGCGTCACAGGGGCGATAGGGGCCAACGTCCTGACTTTC	CASSVTGAIGANVLTF
-	TRBV15	-	TRBJ2-7	TGTGCCACCAGCCTACCAAGGGGGGGTTCCTACGAGCAGTACTTC	CATSLPRGGSYEQYF
TRBD2	TRBV29-1	-	TRBJ2-5	TGCAGCGTTGCAATTGGGGGGGGAGAGACCCAGTACTTC	CSVAIGGGETQYF
TRBD2	TRBV5-4	-	TRBJ2-3	TGTGCCAGCAGCTTAGGCGGGAGTGGTGGCACAGATACGCAGTATTTT	CASSLGGSGGTDTQYF
-	TRBV19	-	TRBJ1-2	TGTGCCAGTAGTATAAGCGGGACAAGCTATGGCTACACCTTC	CASSISGTSYGYTF
TRBD1	TRBV6-5	once	TRBJ2-5	TGTGCCAGCAGAAGGGACAGGGGACTTTCGGCGACCCAGTACTTC	CASRRDRGLSATQYF
TRBD2	TRBV9	-	TRBJ2-1	TGTGCCAGCAGCGGTCGACTAGCGGGGGGACACAGCTCCTACAATGAGCAGTTCTTC	CASSGRLAGGHSSYNEQFF
-	TRBV5-4	once	TRBJ1-1	TGTGCCAGCAGCCGTCCTACAGGTTCCGACACTGAAGCTTTCTTT	CASSRPTGSDTEAFF
TRBD1	TRBV10-3	-	TRBJ2-7	TGTGCCGTCGGGATGCTCCGTGAGGGACAGAGCTCCTACGAGCAGTACTTC	CAVGMLREGQSSYEQYF
TRBD1	TRBV28	-	TRBJ2-7	TGTGCCAGCAGTTATCCACTACTGGGACAGGGGAACTACGAGCAGTACTTC	CASSYPLLGQGNYEQYF
TRBD1	TRBV12-3/TRBV12-4	-	TRBJ1-2	TGTGCCAGCACTCCCGGGACAGGGAAGTTCTACACCTTC	CASTPGTGKFYTF
TRBD1	TRBV12-3/TRBV12-4	-	TRBJ2-7	TGTGCCAGCGGCTGGGACAGGGGGACCGAGCAGTACTTC	CASGWDRGTEQYF
-	TRBV28	-	TRBJ1-1	TGTGCCAGCAGTTTTGGGGGGGCCGGGAACACTGAAGCTTTCTTT	CASSFGGAGNTEAFF
-	TRBV5-1	-	TRBJ2-3	TGCGCCAGCAGCTTGGCGGGGGGCACAGATACGCAGTATTTT	CASSLAGGTDTQYF
TRBD2	TRBV9	-	TRBJ2-7	TGTGCCAGCAGCGTAGAAAAGTCGCGGGGGGGCCGATTAGGGGTTTACTACGAGCAGTACTTC	CASSVEKSRGGRLGVYYEQYF
TRBD2	TRBV28	-	TRBJ2-1	TGTGCCAGCAGTTCCTTCACTAGCGGGACCTACAATGAGCAGTTCTTC	CASSSFTSGTYNEQFF
TRBD2	TRBV5-5	-	TRBJ2-1	TGTGCCAGCAGCTTAAGCGGGAGCAACAATGAGCAGTTCTTC	CASSLSGSNNEQFF
TRBD2	TRBV29-1	-	TRBJ2-1	TGCAGCGTTGGGGGGACTAGCGCTTACAATGAGCAGTTCTTC	CSVGGTSAYNEQFF
-	TRBV2	-	TRBJ2-7	TGTGCCAGCAGTGCTTACGTCGTCAGCGACGAGCAGTACTTC	CASSAYVVSDEQYF
-	TRBV10-1	-	TRBJ2-1	TGCGCCAGCAGTGAGCTCGTCGGGGGCAATGAGCAGTTCTTC	CASSELVGGNEQFF